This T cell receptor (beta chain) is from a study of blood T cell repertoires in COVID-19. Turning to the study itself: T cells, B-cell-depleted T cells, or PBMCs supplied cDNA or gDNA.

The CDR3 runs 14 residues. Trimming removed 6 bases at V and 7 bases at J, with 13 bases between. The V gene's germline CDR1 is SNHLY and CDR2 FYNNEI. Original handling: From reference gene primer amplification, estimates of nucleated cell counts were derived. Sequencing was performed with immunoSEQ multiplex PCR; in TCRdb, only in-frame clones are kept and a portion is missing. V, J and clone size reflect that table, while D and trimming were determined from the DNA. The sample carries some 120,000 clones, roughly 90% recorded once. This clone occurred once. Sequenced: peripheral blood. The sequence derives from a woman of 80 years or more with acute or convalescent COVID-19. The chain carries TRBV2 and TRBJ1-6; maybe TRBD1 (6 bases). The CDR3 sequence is CASSMGDINSPLHF. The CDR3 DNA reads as TGTGCCAGCAGCATGGGGGACATCAATTCACCCCTCCACTTT.